These 18 T cell receptor beta chains share one sample of origin, sequenced in a study of T cell responses to AZD1222 COVID-19 vaccine (dated by TCRdb to 2020 to 2023). Libraries were made using the immunoSEQ multiplex PCR assay. Imported from immuneACCESS, the table was reduced by TCRdb to in-frame sequences with V and J called. These copies leave out some clones; in studies compared against another copy, an unresolved V gene accounts for under half, and the cause of the remainder is not known. Here the sample has 150,000 or so clones; 85% to 95% occur a single time. Approximately 1% of the sample is in the top ten clones. The time point label of this sample denotes: baseline before first vaccination. The sequences come from peripheral blood, collected on day 0 of AZD1222 vaccination. These receptors were taken from an adult in good health.

This clone occurred a few times. The chain recombines TRBV7-9 with TRBJ2-2, with D uncertain. CDR3 length: 16 amino acids. The V gene lost 5 bases and the J gene lost 2 bases, with 15 bases spanning the gap. CDR1 is SEHNR and CDR2 is FQNEAQ in the germline V gene (reference sequence). CDR3 nucleotides: TGTGCCAGCAGCCCCACGATTTCCGCAAACACCGGGGAGCTGTTTTTT. Protein sequence: CASSPTISANTGELFF. Variable domain in full (rest from reference TRBV7-9 and TRBJ2-2): DTGVSQNPRHKITKRGQNVTFRCDPISEHNRLYWYRQTLGQGPEFLTYFQNEAQLEKSRLLSDRFSAERPKGSFSTLEIQRTEQGDSAMYLCASSPTISANTGELFFGEGSRLTVL.

The chain has TRBV5-4 and TRBJ1-4, with D possibly matching TRBD1 (5 bases). This CDR3 comprises 16 residues. V lost 3 bases to trimming and J lost 0 bases, with 12 bases between them. Germline CDR1 is SGHNT and CDR2 is YYREEE (reference sequence). The CDR3: CASSWGAGTTNEKLFF. The CDR3 DNA sequence: TGTGCCAGCAGCTGGGGCGCAGGTACAACTAATGAAAAACTGTTTTTT.

The chain couples TRBV29-1 to TRBJ1-2; maybe TRBD1 (6 bases). Germline CDR1 reads SQVTM; CDR2 reads ANQGSEA. The ends were cut back, 6 bases at V and 4 bases at J, with 12 bases in the middle. The CDR3 length is 12 residues. The CDR3 region has the DNA TGCAGCGTGGGGGACACCACCTATGGCTACACCTTC. Translation gives CSVGDTTYGYTF.

The rearrangement joins TRBV6-5 to TRBJ1-2; D gene uncertain. Germline V gene lookup returns CDR1 MNHEY and CDR2 SVGAGI. CDR3 length: 15 residues. V lost 2 bases and J lost 0, with 10 bases in between. CDR3 DNA sequence: TGTGCCAGCAGTTACGAGGCAGGAACTAACTATGGCTACACCTTC. Encoded protein: CASSYEAGTNYGYTF.

The chain links TRBV3-1 (or the pseudogene TRBV3-2) to TRBJ2-1; no reliable D call. The CDR3 length is 15 residues. V gave up 4 bases and J gave up 0 bases, with 10 bases separating them. Germline CDR1 LGHDT, CDR2 YNNKEL (reference sequence). The CDR3 sequence is CASSPAPSSYNEQFF. DNA for the CDR3: TGTGCCAGCAGCCCGGCCCCGAGCTCCTACAATGAGCAGTTCTTC.

This chain's CDR3 is CAIRREPASGGRDTQYF. CDR3 coding DNA: TGTGCCATCAGAAGGGAGCCGGCTAGCGGGGGGAGAGATACGCAGTATTTT. This sequence joins TRBV10-3 and TRBJ2-3; 11 bases are a match to TRBD2. The CDR3 has 17 amino acids. CDR1 is ENHRY, CDR2 SYGVKD, per germline. V lost 6 bases to trimming and J lost 5 bases; unmatched junction nucleotides: 13.

The chain combines TRBV6-5 with TRBJ2-2, with 8 bases identical to TRBD1. CDR1 is MNHEY and CDR2 is SVGAGI in the germline V gene. The CDR3 loop spans 15 amino acids. With V trimmed by 6 bases and J by 6 bases, 9 bases remained unmatched. CDR3 bases: TGTGCCAGCAGACGCACGACAGGGGAGGCCGGGGAGCTGTTTTTT. It codes for CASRRTTGEAGELFF.

The rearrangement links TRBV7-6 to TRBJ1-3; D remains unclear. V dropped 7 bases and J dropped 1 base, with 14 bases sitting between them. The CDR3 is 15 residues long. The germline V gene encodes CDR1 SGHVS and CDR2 FNYEAQ. The CDR3 DNA reads TGTGCCAGCACCGCCCCGGGGAGGTCTGGAAACACCATATATTTT. It encodes CASTAPGRSGNTIYF.

This chain joins TRBV10-3 and TRBJ1-2; possible D gene TRBD1, 5 bases. This CDR3 is 11 amino acids long. The V gene lost 8 bases and the J gene lost 3 bases, with 7 bases spanning the gap. CDR1 is ENHRY and CDR2 is SYGVKD in the germline V gene. The CDR3, as DNA: TGTGCCATCGGCAGGGACTATGGCTACACCTTC. Its translation: CAIGRDYGYTF.

The rearrangement uses TRBV6-4 and TRBJ2-5; TRBD2 matches 15 bases. The germline CDR1 and CDR2 sequences are MRHNA and SNTAGT. This CDR3 is 16 amino acids long. Trimming at V came to 4 bases and at J to 1 base, leaving 1 base not matched to a gene. As DNA, the CDR3 is TGTGCCAGCAGTGGGGGACTAGCGGGGGGCCAAGAGACCCAGTACTTC. Translation: CASSGGLAGGQETQYF.

This clone was seen a single time. J is TRBJ2-4 and V is TRBV28, with TRBD2 as a possible D gene (7 bases). Trimming stripped 7 bases from V and 3 bases from J, with 16 bases between. This CDR3 spans 15 amino acids. Germline assignment: CDR1 MDHEN and CDR2 SYDVKM. This CDR3 reads CASTPGEGGKNIQYF. CDR3 DNA sequence: TGTGCCAGCACTCCAGGGGAGGGGGGCAAAAACATTCAGTACTTC. Combining the CDR3 with reference TRBV28 and TRBJ2-4 gives the whole variable domain DVKVTQSSRYLVKRTGEKVFLECVQDMDHENMFWYRQDPGLGLRLIYFSYDVKMKEKGDIPEGYSVSREKKERFSLILESASTNQTSMYLCASTPGEGGKNIQYFGAGTRLSVL.

The gene calls are TRBV19 and TRBJ2-3; TRBD2 might be the D (6 bases). With 4 bases removed from V and 0 bases from J, the gap between germline ends came to 14 bases. This CDR3 spans 16 amino acids. Germline V gene sequence: CDR1 LNHDA, CDR2 SQIVND (reference sequence). The CDR3 coding sequence is TGTGCCAGTAGTAGGGGGGTCGGAACTAGCACAGATACGCAGTATTTT. Protein: CASSRGVGTSTDTQYF.

This rearrangement joins TRBV2 to TRBJ2-1; D ambiguous. Trimming cost V 2 bases and J 9 bases, with 17 bases left between them. In germline, CDR1 is SNHLY, CDR2 FYNNEI. This CDR3 is built from 15 residues. The CDR3 is CASSEPGPPPGEQFF. The CDR3 DNA sequence: TGTGCCAGCAGTGAACCTGGACCCCCTCCGGGTGAGCAGTTCTTC.

V usage is TRBV28 and J usage is TRBJ2-1; 8 bases are shared with TRBD2. Trimming took 6 bases from V and 3 from J; bases not matched to a gene: 10. The CDR3 has 16 amino acids. The germline V gene has CDR1 MDHEN and CDR2 SYDVKM. The CDR3 DNA sequence: TGTGCCAGCAGACCTTCGGGACTAGGTTTCTACAATGAGCAGTTCTTC. Protein sequence: CASRPSGLGFYNEQFF. Full variable domain (remainder filled in from reference TRBV28 and TRBJ2-1): DVKVTQSSRYLVKRTGEKVFLECVQDMDHENMFWYRQDPGLGLRLIYFSYDVKMKEKGDIPEGYSVSREKKERFSLILESASTNQTSMYLCASRPSGLGFYNEQFFGPGTRLTVL.

The chain combines TRBV9 with TRBJ1-2; TRBD1 matches at 9 bases. The length of the CDR3 is 14 residues. Germline loops: CDR1 SGDLS, CDR2 YYNGEE. The V gene end was trimmed by 7 bases and the J gene end by 0 bases; junction bases not matched to a gene: 4. For the CDR3, the DNA is TGTGCCAGCGGACAGGGGCTAGCTAACTATGGCTACACCTTC. Encoded protein: CASGQGLANYGYTF.

The genes are TRBV7-8 and TRBJ1-2; tentatively, D is TRBD1 (6 bases). The CDR3 is made up of 14 amino acids. V lost 0 bases and J lost 6, with 11 bases in between. CDR1 SGHVS and CDR2 FQNEAQ come from the germline V gene. The CDR3 sequence is CASSLAQGRDGYTF. Written as DNA, the CDR3 is TGTGCCAGCAGCTTAGCGCAGGGGCGCGATGGCTACACCTTC. Full variable domain (outside the CDR3, taken from reference TRBV7-8 and TRBJ1-2): GAGVSQSPRYKVAKRGQDVALRCDPISGHVSLFWYQQALGQGPEFLTYFQNEAQLDKSGLPSDRFFAERPEGSVSTLKIQRTQQEDSAVYLCASSLAQGRDGYTFGSGTRLTVV.

The V gene is TRBV5-4, the J gene TRBJ2-5; TRBD1 or TRBD2 may be the D gene (6 bases each). This CDR3 spans 14 amino acids. V was clipped by 4 bases and J by 2 bases, with 12 bases between them. CDR1 and CDR2 from the germline V gene are SGHNT and YYREEE (reference sequence). The CDR3 sequence: CASSPAGQQETQYF. Written as DNA, the CDR3 is TGTGCCAGCAGCCCGGCGGGACAACAAGAGACCCAGTACTTC.

The gene calls are TRBV27 and TRBJ2-1; D is unclear. Germline CDR1 is MNHEY and CDR2 is SMNVEV (reference sequence). This CDR3 spans 14 amino acids. V lost 2 bases and J lost 5, with 10 bases in between. CDR3 DNA: TGTGCCAGCAGTTTAACACCAAATGACAATGAGCAGTTCTTC. Amino acids: CASSLTPNDNEQFF.